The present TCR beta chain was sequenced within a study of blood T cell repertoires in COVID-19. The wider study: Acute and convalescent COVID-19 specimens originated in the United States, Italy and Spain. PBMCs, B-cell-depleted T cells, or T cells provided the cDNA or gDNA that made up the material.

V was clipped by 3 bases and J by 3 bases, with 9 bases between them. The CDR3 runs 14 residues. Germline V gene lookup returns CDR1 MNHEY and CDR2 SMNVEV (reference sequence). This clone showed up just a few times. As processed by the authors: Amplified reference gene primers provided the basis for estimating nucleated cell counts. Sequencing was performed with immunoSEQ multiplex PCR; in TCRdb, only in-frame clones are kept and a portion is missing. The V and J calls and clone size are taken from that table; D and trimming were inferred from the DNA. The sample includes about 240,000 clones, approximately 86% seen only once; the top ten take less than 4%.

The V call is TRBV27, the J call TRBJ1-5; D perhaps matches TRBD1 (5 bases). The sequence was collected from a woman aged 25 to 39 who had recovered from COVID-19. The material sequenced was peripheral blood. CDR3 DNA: TGTGCCAGCAGTTTGTTGGGGCCCAATCAGCCCCAGCATTTT. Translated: CASSLLGPNQPQHF.